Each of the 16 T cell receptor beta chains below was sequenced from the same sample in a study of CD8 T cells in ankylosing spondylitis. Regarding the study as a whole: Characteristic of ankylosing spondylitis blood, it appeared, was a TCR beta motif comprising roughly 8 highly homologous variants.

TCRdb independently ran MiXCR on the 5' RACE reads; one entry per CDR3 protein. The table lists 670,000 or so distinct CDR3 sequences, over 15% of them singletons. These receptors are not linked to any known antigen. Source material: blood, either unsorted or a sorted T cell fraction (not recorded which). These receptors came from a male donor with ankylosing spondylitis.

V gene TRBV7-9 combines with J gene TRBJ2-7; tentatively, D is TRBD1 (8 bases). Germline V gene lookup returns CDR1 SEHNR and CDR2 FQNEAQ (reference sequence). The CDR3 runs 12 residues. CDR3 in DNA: TGTGCAGGGGGGGACAGGCCCTACGAGCAGTACTTC. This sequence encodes CAGGDRPYEQYF.

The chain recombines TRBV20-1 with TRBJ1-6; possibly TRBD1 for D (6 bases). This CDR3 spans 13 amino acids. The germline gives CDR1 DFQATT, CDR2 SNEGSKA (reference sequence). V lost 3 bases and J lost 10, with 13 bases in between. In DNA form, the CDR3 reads TGCAGTGCTAGTGGGGGGGCGGAATCACCCCTCCACTTT. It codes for CSASGGAESPLHF.

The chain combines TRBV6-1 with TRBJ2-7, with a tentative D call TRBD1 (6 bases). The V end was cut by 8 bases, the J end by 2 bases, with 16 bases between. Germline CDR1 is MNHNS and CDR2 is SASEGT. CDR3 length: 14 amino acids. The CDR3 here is CASSGNRDPYEQYF. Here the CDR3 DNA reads TGTGCCAGCTCCGGGAACAGGGACCCCTACGAGCAGTACTTC.

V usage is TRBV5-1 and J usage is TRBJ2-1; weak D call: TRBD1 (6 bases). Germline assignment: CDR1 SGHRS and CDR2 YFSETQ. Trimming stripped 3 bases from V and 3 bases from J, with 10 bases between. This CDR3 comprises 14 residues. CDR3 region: CASSSTTGYNEQFF. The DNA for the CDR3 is TGCGCCAGCAGCTCGACGACAGGCTACAATGAGCAGTTCTTC. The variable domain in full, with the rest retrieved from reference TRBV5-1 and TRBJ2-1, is KAGVTQTPRYLIKTRGQQVTLSCSPISGHRSVSWYQQTPGQGLQFLFEYFSETQRNKGNFPGRFSGRQFSNSRSEMNVSTLELGDSALYLCASSSTTGYNEQFFGPGTRLTVL.

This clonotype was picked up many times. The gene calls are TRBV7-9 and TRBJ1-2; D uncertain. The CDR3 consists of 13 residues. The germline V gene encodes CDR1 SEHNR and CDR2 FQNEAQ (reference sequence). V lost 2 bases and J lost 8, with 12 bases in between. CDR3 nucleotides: TGTGCCAGCAGCTTACCCCAAAGTTTAGGCTACACCTTC. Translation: CASSLPQSLGYTF.

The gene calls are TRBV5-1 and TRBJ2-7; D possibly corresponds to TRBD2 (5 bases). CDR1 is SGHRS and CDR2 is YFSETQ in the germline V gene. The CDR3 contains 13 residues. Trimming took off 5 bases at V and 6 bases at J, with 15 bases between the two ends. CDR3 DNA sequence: TGCGCCAGCAGAGTTGAGGGATCGGGCGAGCAGTACTTC. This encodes CASRVEGSGEQYF.

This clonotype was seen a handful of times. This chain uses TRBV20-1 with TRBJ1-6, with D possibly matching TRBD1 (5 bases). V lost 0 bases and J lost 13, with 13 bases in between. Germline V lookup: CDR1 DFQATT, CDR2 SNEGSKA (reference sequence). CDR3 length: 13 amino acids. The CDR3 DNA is TGCAGTGCTAGAGAGGTGGCGAGGGGTCCCCTCCACTTT. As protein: CSAREVARGPLHF.

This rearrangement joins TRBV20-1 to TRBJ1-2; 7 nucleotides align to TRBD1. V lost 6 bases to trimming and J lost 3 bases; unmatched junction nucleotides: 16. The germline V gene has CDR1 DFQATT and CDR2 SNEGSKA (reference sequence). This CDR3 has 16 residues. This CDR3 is CSAPMGHTGVDYGYTF. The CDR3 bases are TGCAGTGCACCGATGGGACATACAGGGGTTGACTATGGCTACACCTTC.

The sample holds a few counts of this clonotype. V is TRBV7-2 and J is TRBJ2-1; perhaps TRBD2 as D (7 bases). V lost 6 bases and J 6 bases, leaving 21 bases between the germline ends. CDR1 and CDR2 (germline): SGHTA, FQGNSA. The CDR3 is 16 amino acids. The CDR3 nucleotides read TGTGCCAGCAGACCCCAGGCCTCTAGGGGGGGCAATGAGCAGTTCTTC. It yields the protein CASRPQASRGGNEQFF.

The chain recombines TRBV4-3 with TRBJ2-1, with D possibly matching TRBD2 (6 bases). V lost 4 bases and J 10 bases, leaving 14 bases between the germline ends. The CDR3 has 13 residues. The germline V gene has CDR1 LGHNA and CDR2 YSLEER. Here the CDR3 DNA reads TGCGCCAGCAGCCCCCGACTAGTCCAAGAGCAGTTCTTC. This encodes CASSPRLVQEQFF.

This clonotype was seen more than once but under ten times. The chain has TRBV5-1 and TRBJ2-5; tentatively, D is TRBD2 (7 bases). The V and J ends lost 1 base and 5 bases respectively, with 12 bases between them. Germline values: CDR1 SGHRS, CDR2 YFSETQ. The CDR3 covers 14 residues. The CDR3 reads CASSLYGGAETQYF. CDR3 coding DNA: TGCGCCAGCAGCTTGTATGGGGGGGCGGAGACCCAGTACTTC.

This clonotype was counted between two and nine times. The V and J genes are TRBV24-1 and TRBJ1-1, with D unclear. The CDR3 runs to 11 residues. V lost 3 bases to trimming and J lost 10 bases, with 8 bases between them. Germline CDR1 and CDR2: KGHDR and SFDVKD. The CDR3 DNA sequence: TGTGCCACCAGTGATAATAGGGCAGCTTTCTTT. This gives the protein CATSDNRAAFF.

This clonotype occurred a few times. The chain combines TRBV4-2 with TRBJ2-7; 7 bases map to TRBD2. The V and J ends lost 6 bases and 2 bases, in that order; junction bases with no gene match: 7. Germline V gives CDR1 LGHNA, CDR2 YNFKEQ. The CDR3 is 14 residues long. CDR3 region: CASSIGLGPYEQYF. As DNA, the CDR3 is TGTGCCAGCAGTATTGGACTAGGACCCTACGAGCAGTACTTC.

The CDR3 sequence: CASSQALRSNTEAFF. DNA for the CDR3: TGTGCCAGCAGCCAGGCCCTGAGGTCGAACACTGAAGCTTTCTTT. This chain connects TRBV3-1 to TRBJ1-1; the D is unclear. V dropped 3 bases and J dropped 1 base, with 12 bases sitting between them. Germline V gene data show CDR1 as LGHDT and CDR2 as YNNKEL (reference sequence). The CDR3 has 15 residues.

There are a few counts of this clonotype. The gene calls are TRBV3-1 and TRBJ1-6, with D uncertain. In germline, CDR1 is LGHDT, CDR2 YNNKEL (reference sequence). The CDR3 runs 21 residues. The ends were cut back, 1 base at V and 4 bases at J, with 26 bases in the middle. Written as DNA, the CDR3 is TGTGCCAGCAGCCAAGGTTTGAGGAGGACTACGGACTTTCTATATAATTCACCCCTCCACTTT. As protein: CASSQGLRRTTDFLYNSPLHF.

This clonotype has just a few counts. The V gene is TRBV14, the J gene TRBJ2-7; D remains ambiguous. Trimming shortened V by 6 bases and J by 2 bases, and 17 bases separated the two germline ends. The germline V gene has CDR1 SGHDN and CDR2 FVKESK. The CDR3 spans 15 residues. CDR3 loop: CASSPPARPPYEQYF. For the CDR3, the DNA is TGTGCCAGCAGTCCACCCGCCCGGCCGCCCTACGAGCAGTACTTC.